Listed below are T cell receptor beta chains from one sample, sequenced in a study of beta chain features in type 1 diabetes. TCRdb keeps only in-frame clones here, not all; method: immunoSEQ multiplex PCR. The sample lists under 850,000 clones, around an eighth occurring once. Sequenced material: naive CD4+ T cells from blood. These receptors originate from a man between 18 and 35 years old with type 1 diabetes. Each CDR3 is given with its conserved first and last residue. A D gene is named only where the DNA matches it firmly. Size is omitted from some rows. Given values are once, few, many or a class for expanded clones.

d_gene	abundance	j_gene	v_gene	len	CDR3aa	CDR3nt
-	few	TRBJ2-1	TRBV5-1	15	CASGSDGNSYNEQFF	TGCGCCAGCGGATCGGACGGAAACTCCTACAATGAGCAGTTCTTC
-	few	TRBJ2-2	TRBV30	14	CAWRRTADTGELFF	TGTGCCTGGAGGCGGACCGCCGACACCGGGGAGCTGTTTTTT
TRBD1	-	TRBJ1-6	TRBV6-5	15	CASSSTGTGRSPLHF	TGTGCCAGCAGTTCAACCGGGACAGGGAGGTCACCCCTCCACTTT
-	few	TRBJ1-1	TRBV25-1	13	CASSDGQGTEAFF	TGTGCCAGCAGTGATGGTCAGGGCACTGAAGCTTTCTTT
TRBD1	-	TRBJ1-1	TRBV7-2	13	CASRRDRNTEAFF	TGTGCCAGCAGACGGGACAGGAACACTGAAGCTTTCTTT
-	few	TRBJ1-4	TRBV13	14	CASSWRATGEKLFF	TGTGCCAGCAGCTGGCGGGCCACAGGGGAAAAACTGTTTTTT
TRBD1	few	TRBJ2-7	TRBV2	15	CASSERWTGSYEQYF	TGTGCCAGCAGTGAACGGTGGACAGGCTCCTACGAGCAGTACTTC
-	few	TRBJ2-3	TRBV5-1	15	CASSLVLLDTDTQYF	TGCGCCAGCAGCTTGGTTTTGCTAGACACAGATACGCAGTATTTT
-	-	TRBJ1-5	TRBV28	15	CASSFGAEDNQPQHF	TGTGCCAGCAGTTTCGGCGCAGAAGACAATCAGCCCCAGCATTTT
TRBD1	few	TRBJ1-1	TRBV25-1	14	CASSLQGASTEAFF	TGTGCCAGCAGTCTCCAGGGGGCGAGCACTGAAGCTTTCTTT
-	-	TRBJ2-7	TRBV4-2	15	CASSQEVGPTYEQYF	TGTGCCAGCAGCCAAGAGGTAGGACCCACCTACGAGCAGTACTTC
-	few	TRBJ1-5	TRBV10-3	14	CAISEGTVVPPQHF	TGTGCCATCAGTGAAGGGACGGTCGTTCCGCCCCAGCATTTT
-	-	TRBJ1-5	TRBV2	13	CASRTDSNQPQHF	TGTGCCAGCCGGACAGATAGCAATCAGCCCCAGCATTTT
-	few	TRBJ2-2	TRBV9	15	CASSVGWQNTGELFF	TGTGCCAGCAGCGTAGGATGGCAGAACACCGGGGAGCTGTTTTTT
TRBD1	few	TRBJ2-7	TRBV28	15	CASSFTGQAFYEQYF	TGTGCCAGCAGTTTCACGGGACAGGCCTTCTACGAGCAGTACTTC
-	-	TRBJ1-1	TRBV7-9	14	CASSLSGVNTEAFF	TGTGCCAGCAGCCTCTCGGGCGTTAACACTGAAGCTTTCTTT
TRBD1	few	TRBJ1-2	TRBV10-2	13	CASRDRALYGYTF	TGCGCCAGCAGGGACAGGGCACTGTATGGCTACACCTTC
-	few	TRBJ1-6	TRBV9	14	CASSVATVYSPLHF	TGTGCCAGCAGCGTAGCGACAGTCTATTCACCCCTCCACTTT
-	few	TRBJ1-4	TRBV7-3	19	CASSPISSAVGGREEKLFF	TGTGCCAGCAGCCCAATATCCTCCGCCGTGGGGGGGCGAGAGGAAAAACTGTTTTTT
-	-	TRBJ1-1	TRBV2	13	CASSELGMLEAFF	TGTGCCAGCAGTGAACTGGGTATGTTAGAAGCTTTCTTT
-	-	TRBJ2-2	TRBV5-1	14	CASSRPASTGELFF	TGCGCCAGCAGCCGGCCAGCGAGCACCGGGGAGCTGTTTTTT
TRBD2	-	TRBJ2-7	TRBV18	14	CASSELAGPYEQYF	TGTGCCAGCTCAGAGCTAGCGGGGCCCTACGAGCAGTACTTC
-	-	TRBJ1-5	TRBV30	13	CAWTTNSNQPQHF	TGTGCCTGGACAACTAATAGCAATCAGCCCCAGCATTTT
-	few	TRBJ1-2	TRBV4-1	12	CASSPGPFGYTF	TGCGCCAGCAGCCCCGGGCCGTTCGGCTACACCTTC
-	few	TRBJ1-2	TRBV7-8	16	CASSLVPRKVTEGYTF	TGTGCCAGCAGCTTAGTCCCTCGGAAGGTTACAGAAGGCTACACCTTC
-	few	TRBJ1-2	TRBV6-1	14	CASSDGGNNYGYTF	TGTGCCAGCAGTGACGGCGGAAATAACTATGGCTACACCTTC
-	-	TRBJ1-2	TRBV30	11	CACLHDYGYTF	TGTGCCTGCCTCCACGACTATGGCTACACCTTC
TRBD1	-	TRBJ2-3	TRBV30	13	CAYGTANTDTQYF	TGTGCCTACGGGACAGCGAACACAGATACGCAGTATTTT